The present T cell receptor (beta chain) was sequenced within a study of cytomegalovirus exposure and HLA in healthy donors. With respect to this clone: Its antigen is unidentified.

The ends were cut back, 2 bases at V and 5 bases at J, with 16 bases in the middle. Germline V lookup: CDR1 SGHKS, CDR2 YYEKEE (reference sequence). This CDR3 is 15 amino acids long. Vbeta (60) and Jbeta (13) primers were used in the PCR. Sequencing used immunoSEQ multiplex PCR; TCRdb keeps in-frame clones, though not all of them. In the table there are 170,000 or so clones, 78% of which are singletons. The study's findings and limits: It was only CMV serostatus that was available as immune exposure information.

The sequencing input was PBMCs. This clonotype was obtained from a woman in her fifties or sixties in good health and CMV-seropositive. The V gene is TRBV5-5, the J gene TRBJ1-1; D is ambiguous. The CDR3 region is CASSFSYGPGTEAFF. The CDR3 nucleotides are TGTGCCAGCAGCTTTTCTTATGGTCCGGGGACTGAAGCTTTCTTT.